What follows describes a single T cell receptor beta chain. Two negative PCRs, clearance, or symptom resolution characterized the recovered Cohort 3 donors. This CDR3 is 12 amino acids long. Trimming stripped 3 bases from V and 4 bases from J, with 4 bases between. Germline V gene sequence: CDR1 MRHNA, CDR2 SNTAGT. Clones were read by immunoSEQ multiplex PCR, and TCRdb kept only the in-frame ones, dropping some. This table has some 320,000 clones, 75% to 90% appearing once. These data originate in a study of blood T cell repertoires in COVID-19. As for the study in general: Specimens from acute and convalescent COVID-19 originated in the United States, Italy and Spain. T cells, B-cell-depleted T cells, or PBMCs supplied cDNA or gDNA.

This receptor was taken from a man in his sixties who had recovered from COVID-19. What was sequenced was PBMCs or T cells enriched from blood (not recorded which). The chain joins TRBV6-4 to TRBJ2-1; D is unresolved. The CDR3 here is CASSDYYNEQFF. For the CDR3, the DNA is TGTGCCAGCAGTGATTATTACAATGAGCAGTTCTTC.